The rows below give T cell receptor beta chains drawn from one sample of a study of blood T cell repertoires in COVID-19. TCRdb's copy holds only in-frame clones and misses some; the assay was immunoSEQ multiplex PCR. This table holds some 50,000 clones, around nine tenths found once. The sample consisted of peripheral blood. Receptor source: a man aged 50-59 years with acute or convalescent COVID-19. Both conserved end residues are part of each CDR3. Each record gives: J gene, clone size, V gene, D gene, CDR3 DNA, CDR3 protein. The D gene is left open where the match is weak. A row's size may be missing; if present it is once, few, many or a size class.

j_gene: TRBJ1-2
abundance: -
v_gene: TRBV7-9
d_gene: -
CDR3nt: TGTGCCAGCAGCTTTGACCACTACTACACTTTCGACTACACCTTC
CDR3aa: CASSFDHYYTFDYTF

j_gene: TRBJ1-3
abundance: -
v_gene: TRBV6-6
d_gene: -
CDR3nt: TGTGCCAGCAGCAACTTTGGAAACACCATATATTTT
CDR3aa: CASSNFGNTIYF

j_gene: TRBJ2-7
abundance: -
v_gene: TRBV9
d_gene: TRBD1
CDR3nt: TGTGCCAGCACCCTCGGAGGGACAGGGGATACCGAGCAGTACTTC
CDR3aa: CASTLGGTGDTEQYF

j_gene: TRBJ2-1
abundance: -
v_gene: TRBV1
d_gene: -
CDR3nt: TGCACCAGCAGCCAAGAGCCCCTAAGCTCCTACAATGAGCAGTTCTTC
CDR3aa: CTSSQEPLSSYNEQFF

j_gene: TRBJ1-1
abundance: -
v_gene: TRBV19
d_gene: -
CDR3nt: TGTGCCAGCAGGAGGCGGGAGAACACTGAAGCTTTCTTT
CDR3aa: CASRRRENTEAFF

j_gene: TRBJ1-3
abundance: -
v_gene: TRBV11-3
d_gene: -
CDR3nt: TGTGCCAGCAGCTTATCCATCTCTGGAAACACCATATATTTT
CDR3aa: CASSLSISGNTIYF

j_gene: TRBJ2-1
abundance: once
v_gene: TRBV7-9
d_gene: -
CDR3nt: TGTGCCAGCAGCACCACTAATGAGCAGTTCTTC
CDR3aa: CASSTTNEQFF

j_gene: TRBJ2-5
abundance: -
v_gene: TRBV9
d_gene: TRBD1
CDR3nt: TGTGCCAGCAGCGTGGGTGACAGGGGGCGCGAGACCCAGTACTTC
CDR3aa: CASSVGDRGRETQYF

j_gene: TRBJ1-3
abundance: -
v_gene: TRBV11-2
d_gene: TRBD1
CDR3nt: TGTGCCAGCAGCCACGACAGGGCGGTTGGAAACACCATATATTTT
CDR3aa: CASSHDRAVGNTIYF

j_gene: TRBJ2-2
abundance: -
v_gene: TRBV2
d_gene: TRBD1
CDR3nt: TGTGCCAGCAGTGAAATACTGGGGCAGGGGGCGAGCGGGGAGCTGTTTTTT
CDR3aa: CASSEILGQGASGELFF

j_gene: TRBJ2-7
abundance: -
v_gene: TRBV28
d_gene: -
CDR3nt: TGTGCCAGCAGTTTACACAGGCCTCCCTACGAGCAGTACTTC
CDR3aa: CASSLHRPPYEQYF

j_gene: TRBJ2-1
abundance: -
v_gene: TRBV6-5
d_gene: -
CDR3nt: TGTGCCAGCAGCGCCTCGGGATCTGGGGTCAATGAGCAGTTCTTC
CDR3aa: CASSASGSGVNEQFF

j_gene: TRBJ1-2
abundance: once
v_gene: TRBV11-3
d_gene: -
CDR3nt: TGTGCCAGCAGCTTAGACCAGTCTGGTGGCTACACCTTC
CDR3aa: CASSLDQSGGYTF

j_gene: TRBJ2-1
abundance: -
v_gene: TRBV9
d_gene: TRBD2
CDR3nt: TGTGCCACCGGGAGGTTGGGCAATGAGCAGTTCTTC
CDR3aa: CATGRLGNEQFF

j_gene: TRBJ2-2
abundance: -
v_gene: TRBV5-8
d_gene: -
CDR3nt: TGTGCCAGCAGCCTGGGGCCGAACACCGGGGAGCTGTTTTTT
CDR3aa: CASSLGPNTGELFF

j_gene: TRBJ2-1
abundance: -
v_gene: TRBV11-2
d_gene: -
CDR3nt: TGTGCCAGCAGCTTAGATCTCGCGGGAACCTACAATGAGCAGTTCTTC
CDR3aa: CASSLDLAGTYNEQFF

j_gene: TRBJ1-1
abundance: -
v_gene: TRBV5-1
d_gene: TRBD1
CDR3nt: TGCGCCAGCAGCCGATCGACAGGGAGCACTGAAGCTTTCTTT
CDR3aa: CASSRSTGSTEAFF

j_gene: TRBJ2-7
abundance: -
v_gene: TRBV10-3
d_gene: -
CDR3nt: TGTGCCATCAGGCTGACAAGTTACTACGAGCAGTACTTC
CDR3aa: CAIRLTSYYEQYF

j_gene: TRBJ2-3
abundance: -
v_gene: TRBV19
d_gene: TRBD2
CDR3nt: TGTGCCAGTAGTATATGGCGGGCTAGCGGGAGCACAGATACGCAGTATTTT
CDR3aa: CASSIWRASGSTDTQYF

j_gene: TRBJ2-5
abundance: -
v_gene: TRBV11-2
d_gene: -
CDR3nt: TGTGCCAGCAGCTCTCAAGAGACCCAGTACTTC
CDR3aa: CASSSQETQYF

j_gene: TRBJ2-3
abundance: -
v_gene: TRBV2
d_gene: TRBD1
CDR3nt: TGTGCCAGCAGCGCTGGACAGGGGGCAACAGATACGCAGTATTTT
CDR3aa: CASSAGQGATDTQYF

j_gene: TRBJ1-5
abundance: -
v_gene: TRBV30
d_gene: -
CDR3nt: TGTGCCTGGAGTGTACCCGGGGGAGCTCAGCCCCAGCATTTT
CDR3aa: CAWSVPGGAQPQHF

j_gene: TRBJ2-3
abundance: few
v_gene: TRBV19
d_gene: TRBD1
CDR3nt: TGTGCCAGCCAAGAGGGACAGGGGGCTTATACGCAGTATTTT
CDR3aa: CASQEGQGAYTQYF

j_gene: TRBJ2-1
abundance: -
v_gene: TRBV11-3
d_gene: -
CDR3nt: TGTGCCAGCAGCTTAAGCTCATACAATGAGCAGTTCTTC
CDR3aa: CASSLSSYNEQFF

j_gene: TRBJ2-2
abundance: few
v_gene: TRBV5-1
d_gene: TRBD1
CDR3nt: TGCGCCAGCAGCCCGAGACAGGGAGCCGGGGAGCTGTTTTTT
CDR3aa: CASSPRQGAGELFF

j_gene: TRBJ1-5
abundance: -
v_gene: TRBV7-9
d_gene: TRBD1
CDR3nt: TGTGCCAGCAGCTTAGGCGGACAGGGGCTTAATCAGCCCCAGCATTTT
CDR3aa: CASSLGGQGLNQPQHF